Below, 18 T cell receptor beta chains from the same sample are listed, as sequenced in a study of blood T cell repertoires in COVID-19. Profiled with immunoSEQ multiplex PCR; TCRdb holds only in-frame clones, not every one. The sample yields approximately 170,000 clones, about 80% seen once. Sample: peripheral blood. All receptors derive from a human donor with acute or convalescent COVID-19. The donor label of this sample is uncertain.

This CDR3 is CSAPGANEQYF. The DNA for the CDR3 is TGCAGTGCTCCAGGGGCGAACGAGCAGTACTTC. The chain carries TRBV20-1 and TRBJ2-7; weak D call: TRBD1 (6 bases). The CDR3 has 11 residues. In germline, CDR1 is DFQATT, CDR2 SNEGSKA (reference sequence). Trimming pared 5 bases from V and 5 bases from J, leaving 10 bases between.

This rearrangement joins TRBV11-2 to TRBJ2-5; maybe TRBD1 (6 bases). V was clipped by 0 bases and J by 5 bases, with 13 bases between them. This CDR3 is built from 15 residues. Germline values: CDR1 SGHAT, CDR2 FQNNGV. In nucleotides, the CDR3 is TGTGCCAGCAGCTTAGATGCGAGCAGGGGTGAGACCCAGTACTTC. It is translated as CASSLDASRGETQYF.

The chain uses TRBV19 and TRBJ2-1; a weak D match, TRBD2 (5 bases). The CDR3 loop spans 14 amino acids. V was pared by 1 base and J by 6 bases, with 10 bases between. The germline gives CDR1 LNHDA, CDR2 SQIVND (reference sequence). In nucleotides, the CDR3 is TGTGCCAGTAGTATAGGAGGGCCGCCCAATGAGCAGTTCTTC. Encoded protein: CASSIGGPPNEQFF.

The V and J genes are TRBV6-5 and TRBJ2-1; 10 nucleotides agree with TRBD2. CDR1 and CDR2 from the germline V gene are MNHEY and SVGAGI. The CDR3 is 15 residues long. The J segment lost 8 bases and the V segment lost 5 bases, leaving 9 bases of the junction unmatched. CDR3 DNA: TGTGCCAGCAGTCGTACTAGCGGGGTATGGGATGAGCAGTTCTTC. Its protein is CASSRTSGVWDEQFF.

This clone has only a few counts. The V and J genes are TRBV11-2 and TRBJ2-7, with TRBD1 matching over 7 bases. The V segment lost 5 bases and the J segment 0 bases; nucleotides outside the gene matches: 10. This CDR3 spans 16 amino acids. Germline V gives CDR1 SGHAT, CDR2 FQNNGV. CDR3 coding DNA: TGTGCCAGCAGCCTTATGACAGGGTACCCCTCCTACGAGCAGTACTTC. Protein sequence: CASSLMTGYPSYEQYF.

The chain joins TRBV2 to TRBJ1-5; 9 bases match TRBD1. Per the germline V gene, CDR1 is SNHLY and CDR2 is FYNNEI. J lost 4 bases, V lost 6 bases, and 4 bases had no gene match. CDR3 size: 14 residues. The CDR3 sequence: CASRPDRGNQPQHF. The DNA of the CDR3 is TGTGCCAGCAGACCGGACAGGGGAAATCAGCCCCAGCATTTT.

The chain carries TRBV18 and TRBJ1-3, with D unclear. Germline V gives CDR1 KGHSH, CDR2 LQKENI. The CDR3 sequence is 13 residues long. Trimming took 6 bases from V and 4 from J, leaving 10 bases between them. CDR3 region: CASSGVAGNTIYF. CDR3 sequence (DNA): TGTGCCAGCTCCGGGGTTGCAGGAAACACCATATATTTT.

The chain couples TRBV7-6 to TRBJ2-1; D is uncertain. V shed 9 bases and J shed 14 bases, with 17 bases lying between them. The CDR3 spans 11 residues. Germline CDR1 and CDR2: SGHVS and FNYEAQ. CDR3 nucleotide sequence: TGTGCCAGTGGAGATTCCTTCCCTAAGTTCTTC. As protein: CASGDSFPKFF.

The gene calls are TRBV3-1 (or the pseudogene TRBV3-2) and TRBJ1-2, with D uncertain. V dropped 8 bases and J dropped 2 bases, with 9 bases sitting between them. Germline values: CDR1 LGHDT, CDR2 YNNKEL (reference sequence). This CDR3 contains 12 residues. CDR3 in amino acids: CASRSRNYGYTF. The CDR3 DNA reads TGTGCCAGCCGGAGCCGCAACTATGGCTACACCTTC.

The chain uses TRBV19 and TRBJ1-4, with 9 bases that match TRBD1. Germline assignment: CDR1 LNHDA and CDR2 SQIVND (reference sequence). CDR3 length equals 13 residues. J gave up 6 bases and V 6 bases, and 2 bases lay outside the gene matches. CDR3 DNA: TGTGCCAGTAGCCGGGACAGGGATGAAAAACTGTTTTTT. It is translated as CASSRDRDEKLFF.

The rearrangement uses TRBV12-3 or TRBV12-4 and TRBJ2-7; D gene uncertain. The CDR3 is 13 amino acids. V lost 7 bases and J 3 bases, leaving 13 bases between the germline ends. CDR3: CASTRSALYEQYF. The CDR3 DNA sequence: TGTGCCAGCACCCGGAGTGCCCTCTACGAGCAGTACTTC.

Concerning this clone itself: Compared with germline, one end of the junction differs, possibly owing to a read error. This rearrangement joins TRBV10-3 to TRBJ1-6; 11 positions agree with TRBD1. Germline V gene lookup returns CDR1 ENHRY and CDR2 SYGVKD. This CDR3 is built from 14 residues. CDR3 loop: CTIRDRGDNSPLHF. The CDR3 nucleotides read TGTACCATCAGGGACAGGGGGGATAATTCACCCCTCCACTTT.

CDR3 nucleotide sequence: TGCGCCAGCAGCCAAGAACGCGCTAGTGGTGGGGCCAACGTCCTGACTTTC. Translation gives CASSQERASGGANVLTF. The rearrangement links TRBV4-1 to TRBJ2-6; D remains unclear. The CDR3 contains 17 residues. Trimming cost V 0 bases and J 3 bases, with 12 bases left between them. Germline lookup yields CDR1 MGHRA and CDR2 YSYEKL.

The J gene is TRBJ2-5, the V gene TRBV18, with a weak D call TRBD1 (6 bases). The CDR3 covers 13 residues. Per the germline V gene, CDR1 is KGHSH and CDR2 is LQKENI. V was clipped by 5 bases and J by 2 bases, with 9 bases between them. CDR3 sequence reads: CASSLGQQETQYF. The CDR3, as DNA: TGTGCCAGCTCATTAGGACAGCAAGAGACCCAGTACTTC.

The rearrangement links TRBV25-1 to TRBJ2-3, with 11 bases that match TRBD1. The CDR3 length is 15 residues. V was pared by 11 bases and J by 3 bases, with 10 bases of the junction left unmatched. Per the germline V gene, CDR1 is MGHDK and CDR2 is SYGVNS. CDR3 sequence reads: CACSGTGGSTDTQYF. CDR3 nucleotide sequence: TGTGCCTGCTCCGGGACAGGGGGAAGTACAGATACGCAGTATTTT.

The V call is TRBV5-1, the J call TRBJ2-3, with D unclear. The CDR3 loop spans 14 amino acids. Germline CDR1 is SGHRS and CDR2 is YFSETQ. V lost 4 bases and J lost 2, with 11 bases in between. Here the CDR3 reads CASSLVSSTDTQYF. CDR3 DNA: TGCGCCAGCAGCCTCGTATCCTCCACAGATACGCAGTATTTT.

This chain links TRBV7-8 with TRBJ2-1; TRBD2 agrees at 12 bases. The trim removed 7 bases at V and 7 bases at J, leaving 5 bases unmatched. The CDR3 is made up of 14 amino acids. Germline lookup yields CDR1 SGHVS and CDR2 FQNEAQ. The CDR3 here is CASTSGGAGNEQFF. For the CDR3, the DNA is TGTGCCAGCACTAGCGGGGGGGCGGGAAATGAGCAGTTCTTC.

This clone is a singleton in its sample. The chain couples TRBV3-1 (or the pseudogene TRBV3-2) to TRBJ2-2; possible D gene TRBD2, 6 bases. CDR3 length: 16 residues. Deletions cut 1 base from V and 1 base from J, with 10 bases between. Germline V lookup: CDR1 LGHDT, CDR2 YNNKEL (reference sequence). CDR3 in DNA: TGTGCCAGCAGCCAAGTTGGTAGCGGGAACACCGGGGAGCTGTTTTTT. Its protein product is CASSQVGSGNTGELFF.